This TCR beta chain originates from a study of T cells in Graves' hyperthyroidism and ophthalmopathy. From RNA transcripts, TCR beta CDR3 regions were amplified. The HTBI primer set was used in a first-round RT-PCR of the TCR CDR3. TCRdb passed the multiplex PCR reads through MiXCR, listing each CDR3 protein once. Of hundreds of thousands of distinct CDR3 sequences listed, around a sixth are singletons. This clonotype was recorded many times. Antigen specificity is unknown. Study-wide results and limits: Most thyroid clonotypes expanded above 0.001 were also detected in blood.

This sequence was found in a woman under 30 with Graves' hyperthyroidism. Sequencing was done on a sample of blood.

The CDR3 region is CASSLADLNTEAFF. The CDR3 DNA reads TGCGCCAGCAGCTTGGCCGATTTGAACACTGAAGCTTTCTTT. The chain joins TRBV5-1 to TRBJ1-1; D unresolved. V lost 0 bases and J lost 0, with 6 bases in between. This CDR3 contains 14 residues. Per germline, CDR1 SGHRS and CDR2 YFSETQ.